Listed below are T cell receptor beta chains from one sample, sequenced in a study of blood T cells in healthy people across ages. MiXCR was run by TCRdb on the 5' RACE reads, yielding one entry per CDR3 protein. The repertoire consists of some 1.1 million distinct CDR3 sequences, with less than 45% occurring once and the leading ten covering about an eighth. Sequenced: blood. The receptors were gathered from a man aged 18 to 30 in good health. Both conserved end residues are part of each CDR3.

V,CDR3
TRBV9,CASGTAQYNEQFF
TRBV6-2/TRBV6-3,CASGRGTNEKLFF
TRBV28,CASRARQGLMSYEQYF
TRBV11-1,CASSPRGLGDTQYF
TRBV2,CASRRGTGANVLTF
TRBV20-1,CSARFISGGYGYTF
TRBV2,CASSPSRGYGYTF
TRBV20-1,CSAVVSSNYGYTF
TRBV27,CASSFGGGAGADTQYF
TRBV9,CASSVGDTGELFF
TRBV29-1,CSVGGTQYVGTQYF
TRBV20-1,CSASRQGAWGNTIYF